Presented here are 12 T cell receptor beta chains from one specimen sequenced in a study of sequential checkpoint blockade in melanoma. Treatment given: randomized to nivolumab then ipilimumab (arm A) or the reverse (arm B). Sequencing was performed with immunoSEQ multiplex PCR; in TCRdb, only in-frame clones are kept and a portion is missing. The sample lists about 21,000 clones; around 25% were seen once. The starting material was tumor tissue (inferred from file names), obtained from a patient given nivolumab and ipilimumab in sequence. The receptors stem from a human donor with melanoma.

In its sample, this clone was seen a few times. The chain carries TRBV4-1 and TRBJ1-3; D ambiguous. Trimming pared 0 bases from V and 8 bases from J, leaving 20 bases between. Germline V gene data show CDR1 as MGHRA and CDR2 as YSYEKL. This CDR3 spans 17 amino acids. CDR3 DNA sequence: TGCGCCAGCAGCCAAGAAGAGGCAGCACGGTCTGGTGACACCATATATTTT. Residues: CASSQEEAARSGDTIYF.

The CDR3 nucleotides read TGTGCCAGCAGTCCCTCAGGACAGGGAGGACAGCCCCAGCATTTT. Protein product: CASSPSGQGGQPQHF. The chain joins TRBV28 to TRBJ1-5; 8 bases are a match to TRBD1. Per germline, CDR1 MDHEN and CDR2 SYDVKM. Unmatched junction bases numbered 10, after V lost 5 bases and J lost 7 bases. This CDR3 is built from 15 residues.

The genes are TRBV28 and TRBJ1-2; D is undetermined. The CDR3 runs to 13 residues. The germline V and J ends were trimmed by 6 bases and 8 bases, with 16 bases remaining between them. Germline values: CDR1 MDHEN, CDR2 SYDVKM. This chain's CDR3 is CASSEYPVRGYTF. In nucleotides, the CDR3 is TGTGCCAGCAGCGAATACCCAGTCCGGGGCTACACCTTC.

The chain uses TRBV28 and TRBJ1-2; D call uncertain. V gave up 5 bases and J gave up 5 bases, with 9 bases separating them. Germline V gene sequence: CDR1 MDHEN, CDR2 SYDVKM. The CDR3 is 12 residues long. CDR3 in DNA: TGTGCCAGCAGTCGGCAGGCTTATGGCTACACCTTC. It yields the protein CASSRQAYGYTF.

The J gene is TRBJ2-2, the V gene TRBV6-8, with 13 bases lining up with TRBD2. V trimming: 10 bases; J trimming: 4 bases; junction bases outside the gene matches: 9. Germline CDR1 MNHGY, CDR2 SAAAGT. The CDR3 length is 16 residues. The CDR3 reads CATTPGLAGVTGELFF. The CDR3 nucleotides are TGTGCCACCACCCCTGGACTAGCGGGAGTCACCGGGGAGCTGTTTTTT.

This clone occurred a few times. CDR3 DNA sequence: TGTGCCAGCAGCGTGAACAGCATGAACACCGGGGAGCTGTTTTTT. This encodes CASSVNSMNTGELFF. This sequence joins TRBV9 and TRBJ2-2; D is uncertain. CDR1 and CDR2 from the germline V gene are SGDLS and YYNGEE. Trimming cost V 2 bases and J 1 base, with 9 bases left between them. This CDR3 contains 15 residues.

This clone showed up many times. The chain is built from TRBV6-8 and TRBJ2-1, with 12 bases fitting TRBD2. V was clipped by 6 bases and J by 5 bases; unmatched bases: 2. The CDR3 length is 14 residues. Looked up from germline, CDR1 is MNHGY and CDR2 is SAAAGT. The CDR3 protein is CASRTSGGNNEQFF. CDR3 DNA sequence: TGTGCCAGCAGGACTAGCGGGGGTAACAATGAGCAGTTCTTC.

This clone was observed a few times. The J gene is TRBJ1-4, the V gene TRBV28, with 8 bases identical to TRBD1. The CDR3 totals 16 residues. V lost 6 bases and J lost 0; bases outside the gene matches: 6. Per germline, CDR1 MDHEN and CDR2 SYDVKM. CDR3 residues: CASSETQGATNEKLFF. CDR3 DNA sequence: TGTGCCAGCAGCGAAACACAGGGGGCAACTAATGAAAAACTGTTTTTT.

The chain has TRBV5-1 and TRBJ1-5; the match to TRBD1 covers 10 bases. This CDR3 has 16 amino acids. V gave up 4 bases and J gave up 1 base; unmatched junction bases: 5. Per germline, CDR1 SGHRS and CDR2 YFSETQ. The CDR3 DNA reads TGCGCCAGCAGCCCTGGGACAGGGGAAAGCAATCAGCCCCAGCATTTT. This gives the protein CASSPGTGESNQPQHF. Variable domain in full (rest from reference TRBV5-1 and TRBJ1-5): KAGVTQTPRYLIKTRGQQVTLSCSPISGHRSVSWYQQTPGQGLQFLFEYFSETQRNKGNFPGRFSGRQFSNSRSEMNVSTLELGDSALYLCASSPGTGESNQPQHFGDGTRLSIL.

This chain uses TRBV18 with TRBJ2-7; no reliable D call. This CDR3 region has 16 residues. V lost 3 bases and J lost 0, with 15 bases in between. Germline V lookup: CDR1 KGHSH, CDR2 LQKENI. The CDR3, as DNA: TGTGCCAGCTCACCCATCAACAGAAAATCCTCCTACGAGCAGTACTTC. Its translation: CASSPINRKSSYEQYF.

V and J are TRBV19 and TRBJ1-2; TRBD1 is a possible D gene (6 bases). V shed 5 bases and J shed 8 bases, with 18 bases lying between them. CDR1 and CDR2 from the germline V gene are LNHDA and SQIVND (reference sequence). CDR3 length: 14 residues. The CDR3 spells CASSLQGSMVGYTF. DNA of the CDR3: TGTGCCAGTAGTCTACAGGGCTCTATGGTCGGCTACACCTTC.

This clone was counted a few times. The V gene is TRBV18, the J gene TRBJ2-7; 7 bases map to TRBD2. The germline CDR1 and CDR2 sequences are KGHSH and LQKENI. There are 13 residues in the CDR3. V trimming: 1 base; J trimming: 6 bases; junction bases outside the gene matches: 3. The CDR3 DNA reads as TGTGCCAGCTCACCACAAGGGGAGGGCGAGCAGTACTTC. Translation: CASSPQGEGEQYF. The variable domain in full, completed from reference TRBV18 and TRBJ2-7, reads NAGVMQNPRHLVRRRGQEARLRCSPMKGHSHVYWYRQLPEEGLKFMVYLQKENIIDESGMPKERFSAEFPKEGPSILRIQQVVRGDSAAYFCASSPQGEGEQYFGPGTRLTVT.